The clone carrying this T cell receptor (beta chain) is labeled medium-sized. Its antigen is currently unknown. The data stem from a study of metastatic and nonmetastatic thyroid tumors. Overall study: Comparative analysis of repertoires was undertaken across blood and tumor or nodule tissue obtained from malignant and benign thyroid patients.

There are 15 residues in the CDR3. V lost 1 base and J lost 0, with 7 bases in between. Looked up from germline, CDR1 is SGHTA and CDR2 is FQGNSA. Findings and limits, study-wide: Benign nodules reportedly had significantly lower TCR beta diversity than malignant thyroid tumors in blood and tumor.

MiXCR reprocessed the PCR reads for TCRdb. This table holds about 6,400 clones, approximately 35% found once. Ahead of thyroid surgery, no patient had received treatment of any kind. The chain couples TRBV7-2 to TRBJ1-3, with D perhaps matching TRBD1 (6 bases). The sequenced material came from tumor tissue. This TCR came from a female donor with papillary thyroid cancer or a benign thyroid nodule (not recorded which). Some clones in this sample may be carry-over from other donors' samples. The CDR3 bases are TGTGCCAGCAGCTTAGGGGGGCTCTCTGGAAACACCATATATTTT. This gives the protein CASSLGGLSGNTIYF. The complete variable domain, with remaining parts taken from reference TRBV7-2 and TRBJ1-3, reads GAGVSQSPSNKVTEKGKDVELRCDPISGHTALYWYRQSLGQGLEFLIYFQGNSAPDKSGLPSDRFSAERTGGSVSTLTIQRTQQEDSAVYLCASSLGGLSGNTIYFGEGSWLTVV.